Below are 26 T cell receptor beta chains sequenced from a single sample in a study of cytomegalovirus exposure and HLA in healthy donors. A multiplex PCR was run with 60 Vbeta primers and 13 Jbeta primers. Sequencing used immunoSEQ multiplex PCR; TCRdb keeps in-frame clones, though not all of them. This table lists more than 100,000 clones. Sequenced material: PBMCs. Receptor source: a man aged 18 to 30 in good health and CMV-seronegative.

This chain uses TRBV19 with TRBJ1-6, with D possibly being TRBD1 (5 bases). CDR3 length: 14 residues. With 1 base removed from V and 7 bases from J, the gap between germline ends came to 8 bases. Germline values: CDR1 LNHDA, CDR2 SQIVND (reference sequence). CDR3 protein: CASSIGTSNSPLHF. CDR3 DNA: TGTGCCAGTAGTATAGGGACATCCAATTCACCCCTCCACTTT.

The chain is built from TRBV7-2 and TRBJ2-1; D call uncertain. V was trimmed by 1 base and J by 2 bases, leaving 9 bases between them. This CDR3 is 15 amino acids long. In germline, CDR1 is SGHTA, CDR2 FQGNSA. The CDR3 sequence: CASSLDVVPYNEQFF. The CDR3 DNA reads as TGTGCCAGCAGCTTAGACGTAGTCCCCTACAATGAGCAGTTCTTC.

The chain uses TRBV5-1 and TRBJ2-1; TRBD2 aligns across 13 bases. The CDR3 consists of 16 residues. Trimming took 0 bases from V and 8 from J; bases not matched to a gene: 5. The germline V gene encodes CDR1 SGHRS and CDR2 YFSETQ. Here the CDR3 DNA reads TGCGCCAGCAGCTTGGTCGGGACTAGCGGGATCTATGAGCAGTTCTTC. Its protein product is CASSLVGTSGIYEQFF.

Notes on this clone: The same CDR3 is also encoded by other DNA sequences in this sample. CDR3 nucleotides: TGTGCCAGCAGGGGGACAGGGAACACTGAAGCTTTCTTT. Protein product: CASRGTGNTEAFF. V is TRBV27 and J is TRBJ1-1; 8 bases align to TRBD1. The germline CDR1 and CDR2 sequences are MNHEY and SMNVEV (reference sequence). The CDR3 has 13 amino acids. V was pared by 6 bases and J by 1 base, with 1 base of the junction left unmatched.

The CDR3 DNA is TGTGCCAGCAGCGAACAGGGGGTTCCCAATCAGCCCCAGCATTTT. This encodes CASSEQGVPNQPQHF. This chain uses TRBV6-4 with TRBJ1-5; 8 nucleotides line up with TRBD1. This CDR3 is built from 15 residues. Germline V lookup: CDR1 MRHNA, CDR2 SNTAGT. The trim removed 6 bases at V and 3 bases at J, leaving 7 bases unmatched.

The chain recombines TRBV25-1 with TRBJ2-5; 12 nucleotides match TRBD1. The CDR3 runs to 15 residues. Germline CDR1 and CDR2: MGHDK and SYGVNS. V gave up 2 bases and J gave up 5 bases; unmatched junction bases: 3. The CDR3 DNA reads TGTGCCAGCAGTGAAGCGGGGACAGGGGGCGAGACCCAGTACTTC. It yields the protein CASSEAGTGGETQYF.

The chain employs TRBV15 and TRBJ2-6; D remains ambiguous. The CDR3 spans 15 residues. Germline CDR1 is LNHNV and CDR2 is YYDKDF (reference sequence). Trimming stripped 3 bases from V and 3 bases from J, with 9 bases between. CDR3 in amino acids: CATSSLGVGANVLTF. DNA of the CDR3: TGTGCCACCAGCAGCCTAGGTGTTGGGGCCAACGTCCTGACTTTC.

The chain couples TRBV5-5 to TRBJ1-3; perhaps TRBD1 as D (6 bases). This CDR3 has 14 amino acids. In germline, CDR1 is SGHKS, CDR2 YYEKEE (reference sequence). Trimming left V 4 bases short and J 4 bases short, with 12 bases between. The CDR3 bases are TGTGCCAGCAGCCCCGTGACAGGAGGAAACACCATATATTTT. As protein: CASSPVTGGNTIYF.

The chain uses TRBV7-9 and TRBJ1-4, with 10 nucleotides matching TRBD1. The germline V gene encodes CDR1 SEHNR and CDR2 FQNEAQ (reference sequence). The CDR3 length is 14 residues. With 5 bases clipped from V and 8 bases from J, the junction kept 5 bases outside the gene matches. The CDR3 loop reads CASSTGTGAEKLFF. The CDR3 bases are TGTGCCAGCAGCACCGGGACAGGGGCGGAAAAACTGTTTTTT. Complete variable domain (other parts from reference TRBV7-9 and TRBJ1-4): DTGVSQNPRHKITKRGQNVTFRCDPISEHNRLYWYRQTLGQGPEFLTYFQNEAQLEKSRLLSDRFSAERPKGSFSTLEIQRTEQGDSAMYLCASSTGTGAEKLFFGSGTQLSVL.

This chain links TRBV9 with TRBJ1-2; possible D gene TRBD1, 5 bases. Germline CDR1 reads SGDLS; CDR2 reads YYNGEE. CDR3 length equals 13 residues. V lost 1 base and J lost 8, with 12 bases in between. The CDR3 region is CASSVQGLRGYTF. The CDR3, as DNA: TGTGCCAGCAGCGTACAGGGACTTCGGGGCTACACCTTC.

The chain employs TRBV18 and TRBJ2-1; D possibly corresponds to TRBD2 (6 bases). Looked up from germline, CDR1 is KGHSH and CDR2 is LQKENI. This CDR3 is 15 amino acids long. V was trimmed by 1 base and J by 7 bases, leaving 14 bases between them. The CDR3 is CASSPRTGAMNEQFF. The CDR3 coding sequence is TGTGCCAGCTCACCACGTACGGGAGCGATGAATGAGCAGTTCTTC.

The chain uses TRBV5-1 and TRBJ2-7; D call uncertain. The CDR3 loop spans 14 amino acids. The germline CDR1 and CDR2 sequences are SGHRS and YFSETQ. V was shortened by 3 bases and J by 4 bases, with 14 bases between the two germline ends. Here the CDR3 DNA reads TGCGCCAGCAGCTCCCGAGGAGATGAGTACGAGCAGTACTTC. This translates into CASSSRGDEYEQYF.

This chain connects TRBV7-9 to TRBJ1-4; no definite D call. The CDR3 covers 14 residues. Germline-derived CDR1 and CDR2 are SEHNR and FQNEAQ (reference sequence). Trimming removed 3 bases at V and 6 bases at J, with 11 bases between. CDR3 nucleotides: TGTGCCAGCAGCTTCTTTCAGGTGGATGAAAAACTGTTTTTT. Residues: CASSFFQVDEKLFF.

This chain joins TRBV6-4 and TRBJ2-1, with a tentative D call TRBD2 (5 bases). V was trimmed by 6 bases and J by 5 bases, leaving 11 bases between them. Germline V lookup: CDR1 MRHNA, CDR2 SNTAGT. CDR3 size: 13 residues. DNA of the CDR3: TGTGCCAGCAGCAGGACGGGGAACAATGAGCAGTTCTTC. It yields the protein CASSRTGNNEQFF.

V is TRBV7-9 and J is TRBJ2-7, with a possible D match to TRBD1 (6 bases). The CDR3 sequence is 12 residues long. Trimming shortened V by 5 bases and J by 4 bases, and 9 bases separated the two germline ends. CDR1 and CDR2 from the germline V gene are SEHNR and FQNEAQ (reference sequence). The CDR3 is CASSSRGYEQYF. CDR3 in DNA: TGTGCCAGCAGCAGTAGGGGGTACGAGCAGTACTTC.

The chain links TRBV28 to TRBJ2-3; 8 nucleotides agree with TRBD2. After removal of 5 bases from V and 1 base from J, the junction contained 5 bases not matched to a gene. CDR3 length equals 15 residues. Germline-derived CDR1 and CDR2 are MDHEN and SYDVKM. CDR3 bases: TGTGCCAGCAGTCTTAAACTAGCGGGCACAGATACGCAGTATTTT. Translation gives CASSLKLAGTDTQYF.

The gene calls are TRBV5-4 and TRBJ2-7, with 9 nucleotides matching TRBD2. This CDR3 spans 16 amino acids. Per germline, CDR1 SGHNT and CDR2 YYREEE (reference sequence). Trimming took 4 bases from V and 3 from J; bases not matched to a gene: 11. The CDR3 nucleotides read TGTGCCAGCAGCGTAGACGGACTAGCGATTAACTACGAGCAGTACTTC. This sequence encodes CASSVDGLAINYEQYF.

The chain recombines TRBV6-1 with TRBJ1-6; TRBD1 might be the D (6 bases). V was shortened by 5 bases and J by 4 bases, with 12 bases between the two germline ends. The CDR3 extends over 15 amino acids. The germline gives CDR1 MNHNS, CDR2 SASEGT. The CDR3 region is CASSPQGGYNSPLHF. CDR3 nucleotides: TGTGCCAGCAGTCCACAGGGTGGTTATAATTCACCCCTCCACTTT.

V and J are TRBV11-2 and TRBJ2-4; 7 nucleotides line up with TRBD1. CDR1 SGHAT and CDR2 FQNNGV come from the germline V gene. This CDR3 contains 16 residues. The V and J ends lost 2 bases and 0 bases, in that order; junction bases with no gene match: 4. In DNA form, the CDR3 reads TGTGCCAGCAGCTTAACCAGGGGGTCAGCCAAAAACATTCAGTACTTC. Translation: CASSLTRGSAKNIQYF.

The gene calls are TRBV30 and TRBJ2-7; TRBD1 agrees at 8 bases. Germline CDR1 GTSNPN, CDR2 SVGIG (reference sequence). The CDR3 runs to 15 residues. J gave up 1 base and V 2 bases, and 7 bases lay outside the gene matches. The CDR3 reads CAWSFGTGISYEQYF. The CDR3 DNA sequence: TGTGCCTGGAGTTTCGGGACAGGTATTTCCTACGAGCAGTACTTC.

The CDR3 bases are TGTGCCACCAGCAGAGATTTGGGGAGGGACAATGAGCAGTTCTTC. This codes for CATSRDLGRDNEQFF. This rearrangement joins TRBV15 to TRBJ2-1, with 7 bases aligning to TRBD2. The V gene end was trimmed by 0 bases and the J gene end by 5 bases; junction bases not matched to a gene: 4. The CDR3 runs to 15 residues. CDR1 is LNHNV, CDR2 YYDKDF, per germline (reference sequence).

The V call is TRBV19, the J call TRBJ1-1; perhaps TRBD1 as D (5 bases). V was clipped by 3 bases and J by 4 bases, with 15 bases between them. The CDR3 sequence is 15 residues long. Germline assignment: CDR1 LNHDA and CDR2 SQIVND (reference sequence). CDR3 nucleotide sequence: TGTGCCAGTAGTATTGCAGGGCCCGGGGGCACTGAAGCTTTCTTT. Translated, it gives CASSIAGPGGTEAFF.

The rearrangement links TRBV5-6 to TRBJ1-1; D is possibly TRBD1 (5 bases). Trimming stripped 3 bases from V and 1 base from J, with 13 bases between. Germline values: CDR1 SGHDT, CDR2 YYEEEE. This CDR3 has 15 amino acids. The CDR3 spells CASSWGGGPNTEAFF. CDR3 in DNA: TGTGCCAGCAGCTGGGGGGGAGGGCCGAACACTGAAGCTTTCTTT.

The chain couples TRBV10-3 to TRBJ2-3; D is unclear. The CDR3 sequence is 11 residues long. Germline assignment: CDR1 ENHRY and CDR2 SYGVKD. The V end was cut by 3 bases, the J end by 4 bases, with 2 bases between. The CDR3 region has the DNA TGTGCCATCAGTGACGCAGATACGCAGTATTTT. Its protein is CAISDADTQYF.

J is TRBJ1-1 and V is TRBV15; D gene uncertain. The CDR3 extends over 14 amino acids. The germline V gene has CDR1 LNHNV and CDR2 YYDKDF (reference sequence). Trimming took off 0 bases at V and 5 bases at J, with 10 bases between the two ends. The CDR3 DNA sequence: TGTGCCACCAGCAGAGAGAGGGTTCAAACTGAAGCTTTCTTT. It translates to CATSRERVQTEAFF. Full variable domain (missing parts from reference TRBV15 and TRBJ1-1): DAMVIQNPRYQVTQFGKPVTLSCSQTLNHNVMYWYQQKSSQAPKLLFHYYDKDFNNEADTPDNFQSRRPNTSFCFLDIRSPGLGDTAMYLCATSRERVQTEAFFGQGTRLTVV.

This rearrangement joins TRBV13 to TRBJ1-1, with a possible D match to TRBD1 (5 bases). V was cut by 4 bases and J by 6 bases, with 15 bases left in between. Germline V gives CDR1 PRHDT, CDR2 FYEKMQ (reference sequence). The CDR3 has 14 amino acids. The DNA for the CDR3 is TGTGCCAGCAGCTCCAACCTGGGGGGGGCTGAAGCTTTCTTT. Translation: CASSSNLGGAEAFF.